Sequencing of this T cell receptor beta chain was carried out in a study of T-cell memory formation after mild COVID-19. The germline V gene encodes CDR1 MNHEY and CDR2 SVGEGT. With V trimmed by 7 bases and J by 5 bases, 5 bases remained unmatched. The CDR3 loop spans 14 amino acids. TCRdb passed the 5' RACE reads through MiXCR, listing each CDR3 protein once. The table has approximately 230,000 distinct CDR3 sequences, around 15% seen once; the top ten hold around 3.8%. This clonotype appeared a few times. The TCR comes from a man between 18 and 29 years old who had mild COVID-19 (a few samples of this study predate the infection). Cell type and time point are not known. The sample taken for sequencing was PBMCs or a T cell subset sorted from them (not recorded which). V is TRBV6-2 or TRBV6-3 and J is TRBJ2-5, with 12 bases fitting TRBD2. The CDR3 DNA reads TGTGCCAGCAACCTAGCGGGGGGGCCGGAGACCCAGTACTTC. Its protein product is CASNLAGGPETQYF.